This T cell receptor beta chain was sequenced for a study of cytomegalovirus exposure and HLA in healthy donors. Study-wide results and limits: One variant, a missense change in DCLRE1C, was linked in a later analysis to TCR beta V- and J-gene trimming. The study put some 150 TCR beta chains on its list as cytomegalovirus-associated. Accounts indicate the classifier identified cytomegalovirus status with strong specificity and sensitivity.

Use of 60 Vbeta and 13 Jbeta primers characterized the PCR. Profiled with immunoSEQ multiplex PCR; TCRdb holds only in-frame clones, not every one. The sample carries about 130,000 clones, about 80% recorded once. About this clone: What it binds is not known.

V was clipped by 7 bases and J by 5 bases; unmatched bases: 8. Germline loops: CDR1 MDHEN, CDR2 SYDVKM. The CDR3 runs to 14 residues. Healthy individuals who donated bone marrow served as the donors. Sequencing was carried out using PBMCs. The V and J genes are TRBV28 and TRBJ1-1; 9 positions match TRBD1. The TCR comes from a man aged 40-49 years in good health and CMV-seronegative. CDR3 sequence (DNA): TGTGCCAGCATCCGGACAGGGGCCGAAACTGAAGCTTTCTTT. Its protein is CASIRTGAETEAFF. Filled out from reference TRBV28 and TRBJ1-1, the complete variable domain reads DVKVTQSSRYLVKRTGEKVFLECVQDMDHENMFWYRQDPGLGLRLIYFSYDVKMKEKGDIPEGYSVSREKKERFSLILESASTNQTSMYLCASIRTGAETEAFFGQGTRLTVV.